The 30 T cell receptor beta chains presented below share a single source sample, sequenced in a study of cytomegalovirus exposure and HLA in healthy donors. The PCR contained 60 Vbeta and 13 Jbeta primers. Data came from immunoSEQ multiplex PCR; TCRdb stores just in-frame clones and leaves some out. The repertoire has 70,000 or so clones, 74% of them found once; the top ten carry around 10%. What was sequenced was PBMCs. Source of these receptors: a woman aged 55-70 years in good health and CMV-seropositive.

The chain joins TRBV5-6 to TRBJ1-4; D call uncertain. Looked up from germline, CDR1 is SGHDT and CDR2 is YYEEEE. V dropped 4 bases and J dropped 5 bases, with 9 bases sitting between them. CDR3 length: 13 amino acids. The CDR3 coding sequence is TGTGCCAGCAGCCTTGACTTGAATGAAAAACTGTTTTTT. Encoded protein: CASSLDLNEKLFF.

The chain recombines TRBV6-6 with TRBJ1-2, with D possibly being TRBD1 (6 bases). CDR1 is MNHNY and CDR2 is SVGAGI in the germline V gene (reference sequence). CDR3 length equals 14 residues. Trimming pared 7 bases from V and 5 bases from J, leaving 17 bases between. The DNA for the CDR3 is TGTGCCAGCATCGAACAGGGAAGAGCATATGGCTACACCTTC. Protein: CASIEQGRAYGYTF.

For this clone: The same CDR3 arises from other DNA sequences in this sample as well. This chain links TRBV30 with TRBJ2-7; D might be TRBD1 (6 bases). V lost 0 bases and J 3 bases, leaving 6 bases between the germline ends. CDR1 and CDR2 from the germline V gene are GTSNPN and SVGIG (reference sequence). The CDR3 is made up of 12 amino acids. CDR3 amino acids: CAWSVQGYEQYF. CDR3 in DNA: TGTGCCTGGAGTGTACAGGGCTACGAGCAGTACTTC.

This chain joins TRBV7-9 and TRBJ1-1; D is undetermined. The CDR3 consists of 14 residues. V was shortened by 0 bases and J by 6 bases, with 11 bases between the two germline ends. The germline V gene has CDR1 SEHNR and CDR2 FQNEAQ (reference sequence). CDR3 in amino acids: CASSLARVLAEAFF. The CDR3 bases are TGTGCCAGCAGCTTAGCGAGGGTTTTAGCTGAAGCTTTCTTT.

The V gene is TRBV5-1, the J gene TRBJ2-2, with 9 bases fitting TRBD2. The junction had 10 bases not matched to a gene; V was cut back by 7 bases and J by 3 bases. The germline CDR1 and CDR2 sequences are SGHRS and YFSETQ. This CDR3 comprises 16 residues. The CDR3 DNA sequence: TGCGCCAGCTCGCGAGAAGCGGGGGGCCACACCGGGGAGCTGTTTTTT. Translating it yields CASSREAGGHTGELFF.

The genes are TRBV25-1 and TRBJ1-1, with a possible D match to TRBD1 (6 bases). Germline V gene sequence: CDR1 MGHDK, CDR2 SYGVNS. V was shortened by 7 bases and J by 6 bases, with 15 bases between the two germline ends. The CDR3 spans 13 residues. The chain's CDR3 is CASTLQGLAEAFF. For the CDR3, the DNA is TGTGCCAGCACTTTACAGGGTCTCGCTGAAGCTTTCTTT.

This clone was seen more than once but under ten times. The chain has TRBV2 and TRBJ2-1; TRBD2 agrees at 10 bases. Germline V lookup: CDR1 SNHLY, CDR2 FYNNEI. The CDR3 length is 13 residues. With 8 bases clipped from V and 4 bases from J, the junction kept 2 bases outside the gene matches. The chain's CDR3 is CASSSGGYNEQFF. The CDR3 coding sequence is TGTGCCAGCTCTAGCGGGGGATACAATGAGCAGTTCTTC.

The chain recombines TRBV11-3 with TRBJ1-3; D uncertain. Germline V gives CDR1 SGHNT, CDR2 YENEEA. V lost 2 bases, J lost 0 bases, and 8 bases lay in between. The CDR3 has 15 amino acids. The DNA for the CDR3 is TGTGCCAGCAGCTTACGGGTCTCCTCTGGAAACACCATATATTTT. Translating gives CASSLRVSSGNTIYF.

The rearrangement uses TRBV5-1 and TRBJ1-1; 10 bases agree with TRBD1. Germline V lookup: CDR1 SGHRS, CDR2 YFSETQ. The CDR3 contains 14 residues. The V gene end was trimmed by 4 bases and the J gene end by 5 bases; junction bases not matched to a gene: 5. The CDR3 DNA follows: TGCGCCAGCAGCCAAAGGACAGGGGGAACTGAAGCTTTCTTT. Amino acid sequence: CASSQRTGGTEAFF. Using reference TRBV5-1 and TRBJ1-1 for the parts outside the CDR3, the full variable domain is KAGVTQTPRYLIKTRGQQVTLSCSPISGHRSVSWYQQTPGQGLQFLFEYFSETQRNKGNFPGRFSGRQFSNSRSEMNVSTLELGDSALYLCASSQRTGGTEAFFGQGTRLTVV.

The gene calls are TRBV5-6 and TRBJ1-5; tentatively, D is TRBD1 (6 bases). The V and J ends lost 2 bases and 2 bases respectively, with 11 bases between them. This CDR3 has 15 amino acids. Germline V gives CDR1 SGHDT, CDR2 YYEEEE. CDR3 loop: CASSLRQAGNQPQHF. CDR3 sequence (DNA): TGTGCCAGCAGCTTAAGACAGGCTGGCAATCAGCCCCAGCATTTT.

The CDR3 is CASSLVSNSPLHF. CDR3 coding DNA: TGTGCCAGCAGCTTAGTATCCAATTCACCCCTCCACTTT. The rearrangement links TRBV7-6 to TRBJ1-6; D is ambiguous. The germline gives CDR1 SGHVS, CDR2 FNYEAQ. The germline V and J ends were trimmed by 1 base and 7 bases, with 5 bases remaining between them. This CDR3 spans 13 amino acids.

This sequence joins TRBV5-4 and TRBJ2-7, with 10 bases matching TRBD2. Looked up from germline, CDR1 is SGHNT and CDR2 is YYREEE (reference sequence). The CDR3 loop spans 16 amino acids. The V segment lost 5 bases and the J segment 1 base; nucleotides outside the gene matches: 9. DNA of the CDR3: TGTGCCAGCAGGCCTCCCTTAGCGGGGGGTTCCTACGAGCAGTACTTC. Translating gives CASRPPLAGGSYEQYF.

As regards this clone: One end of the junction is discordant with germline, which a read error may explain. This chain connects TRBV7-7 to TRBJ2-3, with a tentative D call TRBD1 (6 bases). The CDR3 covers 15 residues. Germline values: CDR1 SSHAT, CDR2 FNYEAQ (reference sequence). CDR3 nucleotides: TGTGCTAGCAGTCCAACAGGGCATCACACAGATACGCAGTATTTT. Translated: CASSPTGHHTDTQYF.

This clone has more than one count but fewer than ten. The CDR3 sequence: CASSLGGQGRRSNQPQHF. In nucleotides, the CDR3 is TGTGCCAGCAGCTTGGGGGGACAGGGGAGGAGGAGCAATCAGCCCCAGCATTTT. V usage is TRBV5-6 and J usage is TRBJ1-5; 10 positions match TRBD1. CDR3 size: 18 residues. The J segment lost 1 base and the V segment lost 0 bases, leaving 7 bases of the junction unmatched. Germline CDR1 is SGHDT and CDR2 is YYEEEE. Variable domain in full (rest from reference TRBV5-6 and TRBJ1-5): DAGVTQSPTHLIKTRGQQVTLRCSPKSGHDTVSWYQQALGQGPQFIFQYYEEEERQRGNFPDRFSGHQFPNYSSELNVNALLLGDSALYLCASSLGGQGRRSNQPQHFGDGTRLSIL.

CDR3 loop: CASSAGASGLQETQYF. The DNA for the CDR3 is TGTGCCAGCAGCGCCGGGGCTAGCGGGCTTCAAGAGACCCAGTACTTC. The chain combines TRBV5-4 with TRBJ2-5; 8 nucleotides match TRBD2. This CDR3 contains 16 residues. V lost 4 bases to trimming and J lost 2 bases; unmatched junction nucleotides: 10. Germline V gene data show CDR1 as SGHNT and CDR2 as YYREEE (reference sequence).

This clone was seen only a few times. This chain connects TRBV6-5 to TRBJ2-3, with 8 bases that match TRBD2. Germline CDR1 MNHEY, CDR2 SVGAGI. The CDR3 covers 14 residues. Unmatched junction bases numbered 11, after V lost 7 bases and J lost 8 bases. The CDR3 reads CASTGREGRGTQYF. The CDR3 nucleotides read TGTGCCAGCACCGGACGGGAGGGGAGGGGTACGCAGTATTTT.

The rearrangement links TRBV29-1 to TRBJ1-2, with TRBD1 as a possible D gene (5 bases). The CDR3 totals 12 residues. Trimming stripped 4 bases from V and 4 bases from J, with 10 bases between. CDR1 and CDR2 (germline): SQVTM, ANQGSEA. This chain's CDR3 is CSVVSGFYGYTF. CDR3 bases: TGCAGCGTTGTTTCAGGGTTCTATGGCTACACCTTC.

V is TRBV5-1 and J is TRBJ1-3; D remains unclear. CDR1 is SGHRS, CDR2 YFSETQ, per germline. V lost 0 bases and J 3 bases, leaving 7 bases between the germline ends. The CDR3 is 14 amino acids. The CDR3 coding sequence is TGCGCCAGCAGCTTGGCTGCAGATGGAAACACCATATATTTT. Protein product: CASSLAADGNTIYF.

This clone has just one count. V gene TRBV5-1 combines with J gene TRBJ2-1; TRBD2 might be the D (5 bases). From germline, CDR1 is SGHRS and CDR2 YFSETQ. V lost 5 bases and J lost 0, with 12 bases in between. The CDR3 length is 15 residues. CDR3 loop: CASRRVSDSYNEQFF. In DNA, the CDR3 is TGCGCCAGCAGGAGGGTTTCGGACTCCTACAATGAGCAGTTCTTC. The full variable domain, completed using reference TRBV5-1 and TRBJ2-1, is KAGVTQTPRYLIKTRGQQVTLSCSPISGHRSVSWYQQTPGQGLQFLFEYFSETQRNKGNFPGRFSGRQFSNSRSEMNVSTLELGDSALYLCASRRVSDSYNEQFFGPGTRLTVL.

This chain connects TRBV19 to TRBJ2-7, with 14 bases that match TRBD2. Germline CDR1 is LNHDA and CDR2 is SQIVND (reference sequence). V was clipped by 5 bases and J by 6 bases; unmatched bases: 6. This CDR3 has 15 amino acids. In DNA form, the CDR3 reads TGTGCCAGTAGTGGGACTAGCGGGAGTATTGGCGAGCAGTACTTC. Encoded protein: CASSGTSGSIGEQYF.

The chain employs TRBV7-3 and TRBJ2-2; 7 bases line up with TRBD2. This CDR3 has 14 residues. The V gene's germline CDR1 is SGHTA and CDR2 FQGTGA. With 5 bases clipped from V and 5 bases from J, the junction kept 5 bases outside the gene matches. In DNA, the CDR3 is TGTGCCAGCAGCCCTGGCGGGGGTACCGGGGAGCTGTTTTTT. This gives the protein CASSPGGGTGELFF.

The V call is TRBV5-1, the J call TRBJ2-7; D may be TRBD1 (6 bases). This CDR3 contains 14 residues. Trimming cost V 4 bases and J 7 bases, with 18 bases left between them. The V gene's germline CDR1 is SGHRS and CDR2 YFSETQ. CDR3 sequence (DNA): TGCGCCAGCAGCCCCTCCGGGACAACCCTTGAGCAGTACTTC. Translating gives CASSPSGTTLEQYF.

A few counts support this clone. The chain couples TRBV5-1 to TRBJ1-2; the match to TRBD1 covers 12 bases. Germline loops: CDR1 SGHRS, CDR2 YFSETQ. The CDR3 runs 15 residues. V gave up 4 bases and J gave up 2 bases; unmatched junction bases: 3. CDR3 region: CASSPGQGANYGYTF. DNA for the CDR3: TGCGCCAGCAGCCCGGGACAGGGGGCGAACTATGGCTACACCTTC.

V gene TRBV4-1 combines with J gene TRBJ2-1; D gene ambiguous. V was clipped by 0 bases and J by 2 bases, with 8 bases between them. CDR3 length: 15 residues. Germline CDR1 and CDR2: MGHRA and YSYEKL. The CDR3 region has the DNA TGCGCCAGCAGCCAAGATGTCCCTACCTACAATGAGCAGTTCTTC. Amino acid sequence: CASSQDVPTYNEQFF.

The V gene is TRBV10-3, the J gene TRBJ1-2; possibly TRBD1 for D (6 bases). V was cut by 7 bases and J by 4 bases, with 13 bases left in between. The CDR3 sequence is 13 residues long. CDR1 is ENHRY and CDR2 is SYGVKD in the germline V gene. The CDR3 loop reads CAITVDRSYGYTF. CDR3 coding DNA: TGTGCCATCACTGTAGACAGGTCCTATGGCTACACCTTC.

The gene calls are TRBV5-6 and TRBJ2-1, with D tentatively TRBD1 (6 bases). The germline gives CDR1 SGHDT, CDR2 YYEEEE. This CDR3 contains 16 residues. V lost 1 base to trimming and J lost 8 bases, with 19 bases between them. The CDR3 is CASSLPGTLIRDEQFF. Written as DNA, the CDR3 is TGTGCCAGCAGCTTGCCCGGGACACTAATTCGGGATGAGCAGTTCTTC. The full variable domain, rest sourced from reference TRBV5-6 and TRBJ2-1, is DAGVTQSPTHLIKTRGQQVTLRCSPKSGHDTVSWYQQALGQGPQFIFQYYEEEERQRGNFPDRFSGHQFPNYSSELNVNALLLGDSALYLCASSLPGTLIRDEQFFGPGTRLTVL.

CDR3 amino acids: CASRKKTGPNTEAFF. The CDR3 coding sequence is TGTGCCAGCAGAAAAAAGACAGGTCCGAACACTGAAGCTTTCTTT. The chain is built from TRBV2 and TRBJ1-1; D may be TRBD1 (6 bases). The V and J ends lost 6 bases and 1 base respectively, with 15 bases between them. From germline, CDR1 is SNHLY and CDR2 FYNNEI. The CDR3 consists of 15 residues.

The CDR3 here is CAWSVWQDRNIQYF. In DNA form, the CDR3 reads TGTGCCTGGAGTGTATGGCAGGACAGGAACATTCAGTACTTC. The V call is TRBV30, the J call TRBJ2-4, with 7 bases identical to TRBD1. Germline V CDR1 and CDR2: GTSNPN, SVGIG (reference sequence). Losses at the gene ends were 0 bases for V and 7 bases for J; bases not matched to a gene: 6. This CDR3 region has 14 residues.

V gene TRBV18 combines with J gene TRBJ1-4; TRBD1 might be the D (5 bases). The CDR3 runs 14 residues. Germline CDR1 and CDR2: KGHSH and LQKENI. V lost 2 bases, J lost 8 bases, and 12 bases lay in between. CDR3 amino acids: CASSPTQGNEKLFF. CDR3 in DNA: TGTGCCAGCTCACCAACTCAGGGAAACGAAAAACTGTTTTTT.

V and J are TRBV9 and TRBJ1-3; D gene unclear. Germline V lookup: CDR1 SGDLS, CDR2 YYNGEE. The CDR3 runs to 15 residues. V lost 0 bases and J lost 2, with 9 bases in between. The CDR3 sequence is CASSVGGAAGNTIYF. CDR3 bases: TGTGCCAGCAGCGTAGGAGGAGCTGCTGGAAACACCATATATTTT. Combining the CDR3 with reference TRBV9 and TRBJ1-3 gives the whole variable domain DSGVTQTPKHLITATGQRVTLRCSPRSGDLSVYWYQQSLDQGLQFLIQYYNGEERAKGNILERFSAQQFPDLHSELNLSSLELGDSALYFCASSVGGAAGNTIYFGEGSWLTVV.